Following are 20 T cell receptor beta chains from one sample sequenced in a study of cytomegalovirus exposure and HLA in healthy donors. Sequencing was performed with immunoSEQ multiplex PCR; in TCRdb, only in-frame clones are kept and a portion is missing. The sample shows 150,000 to 200,000 clones, approximately 84% of them seen only once. The material sequenced was PBMCs. Receptors originate from a man aged 18 to 35 in good health and CMV-seropositive.

This chain joins TRBV6-1 and TRBJ1-3, with 10 bases identical to TRBD1. Germline V lookup: CDR1 MNHNS, CDR2 SASEGT. The CDR3 consists of 14 residues. Unmatched junction bases numbered 3, after V lost 6 bases and J lost 4 bases. The CDR3 loop is CASRTGGSGNTIYF. CDR3 coding DNA: TGTGCCAGCAGGACAGGGGGCTCAGGAAACACCATATATTTT.

The V call is TRBV5-1, the J call TRBJ1-4; no clear D gene. V was trimmed by 3 bases and J by 4 bases, leaving 19 bases between them. The germline CDR1 and CDR2 sequences are SGHRS and YFSETQ. The CDR3 loop spans 17 amino acids. The CDR3 reads CASSSSPGLELNEKLFF. CDR3 bases: TGCGCCAGCAGCTCCTCGCCCGGACTGGAACTTAATGAAAAACTGTTTTTT.

Of note for this clone: At one end, the junction sequence differs from germline, possibly due to a read error. The chain is built from TRBV28 and TRBJ2-7; 12 nucleotides agree with TRBD2. The CDR3 contains 15 residues. Germline CDR1 is MDHEN and CDR2 is SYDVKM. The CDR3 loop is CASNLLAGGSYEQYF. The CDR3 nucleotides read TGTGCCAGCAATTTACTAGCGGGAGGTTCCTACGAGCAGTACTTC.

The gene calls are TRBV27 and TRBJ2-5, with TRBD2 matching over 7 bases. The CDR3 has 14 residues. Germline values: CDR1 MNHEY, CDR2 SMNVEV (reference sequence). With V trimmed by 5 bases and J by 5 bases, 8 bases remained unmatched. The CDR3 DNA is TGTGCCAGCAGTGCGACTAGCCGAGTTGAGACCCAGTACTTC. The encoded protein is CASSATSRVETQYF.

The chain is built from TRBV7-8 and TRBJ1-2, with D perhaps matching TRBD1 (5 bases). The CDR3 has 13 amino acids. V was clipped by 4 bases and J by 8 bases, with 14 bases between them. The germline V gene has CDR1 SGHVS and CDR2 FQNEAQ. CDR3 region: CASSSGLGGGYTF. CDR3 bases: TGTGCCAGCAGCTCCGGCCTTGGGGGGGGCTACACCTTC.

This chain connects TRBV5-4 to TRBJ2-1; D is perhaps TRBD1 (5 bases). CDR3 length: 12 amino acids. The V end was cut by 0 bases, the J end by 7 bases, with 5 bases between. In germline, CDR1 is SGHNT, CDR2 YYREEE (reference sequence). CDR3 protein: CASSLEGNEQFF. The CDR3 coding sequence is TGTGCCAGCAGCTTGGAGGGGAATGAGCAGTTCTTC. The complete variable domain, with remaining parts taken from reference TRBV5-4 and TRBJ2-1, reads ETGVTQSPTHLIKTRGQQVTLRCSSQSGHNTVSWYQQALGQGPQFIFQYYREEENGRGNFPPRFSGLQFPNYSSELNVNALELDDSALYLCASSLEGNEQFFGPGTRLTVL.

The sample holds one count of this clone. The chain couples TRBV9 to TRBJ2-3; D possibly corresponds to TRBD2 (6 bases). V lost 3 bases to trimming and J lost 2 bases, with 10 bases between them. CDR1 is SGDLS, CDR2 YYNGEE, per germline. The CDR3 covers 14 residues. The CDR3 DNA sequence: TGTGCCAGCAGCGCAGGGACTTCCACAGATACGCAGTATTTT. Translated: CASSAGTSTDTQYF.

A few counts support this clone. J is TRBJ1-2 and V is TRBV10-1, with 9 bases lining up with TRBD1. CDR1 is WNHNN and CDR2 is SYGVQD in the germline V gene (reference sequence). This CDR3 has 15 amino acids. J was trimmed by 4 bases and V by 4 bases; bases with no gene match: 7. The chain's CDR3 is CASSGTGVFSYGYTF. Written as DNA, the CDR3 is TGCGCCAGCAGTGGGACAGGGGTCTTCTCCTATGGCTACACCTTC.

The sample holds a few counts of this clone. The chain links TRBV5-1 to TRBJ1-1; possible D gene TRBD1, 6 bases. CDR1 is SGHRS, CDR2 YFSETQ, per germline. The V gene lost 4 bases and the J gene lost 1 base, with 14 bases spanning the gap. This CDR3 has 15 amino acids. The CDR3: CASSAREGGNTEAFF. The CDR3 DNA sequence: TGCGCCAGCAGCGCCCGGGAAGGGGGGAACACTGAAGCTTTCTTT.

The chain has TRBV14 and TRBJ1-1, with 7 positions matching TRBD1. The trim removed 4 bases at V and 1 base at J, leaving 3 bases unmatched. In germline, CDR1 is SGHDN, CDR2 FVKESK. CDR3 length equals 14 residues. CDR3 DNA sequence: TGTGCCAGCAGCCCCGACAGGGAGAACACTGAAGCTTTCTTT. This sequence encodes CASSPDRENTEAFF.

V usage is TRBV30 and J usage is TRBJ2-7; TRBD2 matches at 14 bases. V gave up 1 base and J gave up 3 bases; unmatched junction bases: 2. Germline CDR1 reads GTSNPN; CDR2 reads SVGIG (reference sequence). The length of the CDR3 is 15 residues. The CDR3 here is CAWSGTSGRIYEQYF. CDR3 coding DNA: TGTGCCTGGAGTGGGACTAGCGGGAGGATCTACGAGCAGTACTTC.

J is TRBJ1-1 and V is TRBV9, with D possibly being TRBD1 (6 bases). The V gene lost 3 bases and the J gene lost 5 bases, with 11 bases spanning the gap. The CDR3 is 13 residues long. Germline V lookup: CDR1 SGDLS, CDR2 YYNGEE. The CDR3 here is CASSAYRETEAFF. In DNA, the CDR3 is TGTGCCAGCAGCGCGTACAGGGAGACTGAAGCTTTCTTT.

The chain recombines TRBV27 with TRBJ1-5; D remains unclear. Germline lookup yields CDR1 MNHEY and CDR2 SMNVEV (reference sequence). V was shortened by 4 bases and J by 2 bases, with 6 bases between the two germline ends. The CDR3 consists of 13 residues. The CDR3 DNA reads TGTGCCAGCAGTTGGGAGGGCAATCAGCCCCAGCATTTT. This encodes CASSWEGNQPQHF.

This clone appeared a single time. The chain is built from TRBV7-9 and TRBJ2-1; 7 bases align to TRBD2. V shed 5 bases, J shed 7 bases, and the junction held 14 bases outside the gene matches. Germline V gene data show CDR1 as SEHNR and CDR2 as FQNEAQ (reference sequence). The length of the CDR3 is 16 residues. In DNA, the CDR3 is TGTGCCAGCAGCCCCCCGAGAGGCCCGGGAGGTAATGAGCAGTTCTTC. Amino acids: CASSPPRGPGGNEQFF.

The chain has TRBV11-1 and TRBJ2-7, with 9 bases that match TRBD2. With 1 base clipped from V and 4 bases from J, the junction kept 5 bases outside the gene matches. Germline V CDR1 and CDR2: SGHAT, FQDESV (reference sequence). This CDR3 has 15 amino acids. CDR3 nucleotide sequence: TGTGCCAGCAGCTTAGTAGCAGCGGGAGGATACGAGCAGTACTTC. Amino acid sequence: CASSLVAAGGYEQYF.

The V and J genes are TRBV2 and TRBJ2-2; TRBD1 matches at 11 bases. Germline CDR1 reads SNHLY; CDR2 reads FYNNEI. The CDR3 totals 16 residues. V lost 6 bases to trimming and J lost 2 bases; unmatched junction nucleotides: 5. CDR3 bases: TGTGCCAGCAGGTGGACAGGGGGCCTTAACACCGGGGAGCTGTTTTTT. It yields the protein CASRWTGGLNTGELFF.

CDR3 residues: CASSVGRGAFYEQYF. The CDR3 region has the DNA TGTGCCAGCAGCGTAGGAAGGGGCGCTTTTTACGAGCAGTACTTC. The genes are TRBV9 and TRBJ2-7, with D tentatively TRBD1 (5 bases). Trimming pared 0 bases from V and 4 bases from J, leaving 14 bases between. This CDR3 is built from 15 residues. Germline assignment: CDR1 SGDLS and CDR2 YYNGEE.

V gene TRBV6-1 combines with J gene TRBJ2-5, with a possible D match to TRBD2 (6 bases). CDR3 size: 14 residues. V was trimmed by 1 base and J by 4 bases, leaving 10 bases between them. Germline V gene data show CDR1 as MNHNS and CDR2 as SASEGT. CDR3 nucleotides: TGTGCCAGCAGTGAAGGGGGGGTAGGAGAGACCCAGTACTTC. Protein: CASSEGGVGETQYF.

The chain employs TRBV5-8 and TRBJ2-3; maybe TRBD1 (6 bases). The CDR3 contains 14 residues. V was pared by 4 bases and J by 5 bases, with 14 bases between. CDR1 is SGHTS, CDR2 YDEGEE, per germline. CDR3: CASSPWDTQDTQYF. The CDR3 DNA sequence: TGTGCCAGCAGCCCGTGGGACACCCAAGATACGCAGTATTTT.

This clone has a single count. This chain links TRBV27 with TRBJ1-4, with 7 bases that match TRBD1. Losses at the gene ends were 4 bases for V and 0 bases for J; bases not matched to a gene: 11. The CDR3 consists of 18 residues. CDR1 is MNHEY, CDR2 SMNVEV, per germline (reference sequence). In DNA, the CDR3 is TGTGCCAGCAGTTGGGGGCGGACAGGCGCTCCAACTAATGAAAAACTGTTTTTT. Translating gives CASSWGRTGAPTNEKLFF.